The next 8 T cell receptor beta chains were all read from a single sample in a study of monozygotic twins with cystic fibrosis. Generated by immunoSEQ multiplex PCR, the TCRdb table keeps only in-frame clones and is missing some. This table holds 35,000 or so clones, approximately 84% found once. Sequencing input: blood. Receptors originate from a girl aged 2-10 years with cystic fibrosis.

The V and J genes are TRBV7-2 and TRBJ2-7; D is undetermined. This CDR3 region has 11 residues. Germline V CDR1 and CDR2: SGHTA, FQGNSA. Trimming removed 5 bases at V and 1 base at J, with 3 bases between. CDR3 amino acids: CASSASYEQYF. The CDR3 DNA sequence: TGTGCCAGCAGCGCGTCCTACGAGCAGTACTTC.

The CDR3: CASSPTETYEQYF. In DNA form, the CDR3 reads TGTGCCAGTAGTCCGACAGAAACCTACGAGCAGTACTTC. The genes are TRBV19 and TRBJ2-7, with a possible D match to TRBD1 (5 bases). Germline loops: CDR1 LNHDA, CDR2 SQIVND (reference sequence). The CDR3 totals 13 residues. The V end lost 5 bases, the J end lost 2 bases, and 10 bases lay between the germline ends.

V is TRBV27 and J is TRBJ1-1; 7 nucleotides align to TRBD1. The CDR3 runs to 15 residues. Trimming removed 6 bases from V and 7 bases from J; junction bases left unmatched: 14. In germline, CDR1 is MNHEY, CDR2 SMNVEV (reference sequence). CDR3 loop: CASSVLRTGQVEAFF. For the CDR3, the DNA is TGTGCCAGCAGCGTCTTGCGGACAGGTCAGGTTGAAGCTTTCTTT.

The rearrangement links TRBV9 to TRBJ2-7, with 11 bases aligning to TRBD1. The CDR3 is 15 residues long. The V gene end was trimmed by 4 bases and the J gene end by 4 bases; junction bases not matched to a gene: 7. Germline CDR1 is SGDLS and CDR2 is YYNGEE. CDR3 sequence: CASSLGTGGKYEQYF. CDR3 coding DNA: TGTGCCAGCAGCCTTGGGACAGGGGGGAAATACGAGCAGTACTTC.

The chain links TRBV18 to TRBJ1-1, with 8 bases identical to TRBD1. The CDR3 spans 13 residues. Germline V lookup: CDR1 KGHSH, CDR2 LQKENI. The V segment lost 4 bases and the J segment 5 bases; nucleotides outside the gene matches: 3. The CDR3 DNA sequence: TGTGCCAGCTCACTTACAGGGGGGACTGAAGCTTTCTTT. Residues: CASSLTGGTEAFF.

This clone was recorded once. V usage is TRBV30 and J usage is TRBJ2-5; possibly TRBD1 or TRBD2 for D (6 bases each). This CDR3 is 13 amino acids long. In germline, CDR1 is GTSNPN, CDR2 SVGIG (reference sequence). V lost 1 base and J 5 bases, leaving 11 bases between the germline ends. The CDR3 nucleotides are TGTGCCTGGAGTGGGGGGGCTCGGGAGACCCAGTACTTC. This encodes CAWSGGARETQYF.

V is TRBV20-1 and J is TRBJ2-5, with D possibly called TRBD1 or TRBD2 (6 bases each). The assigned J gene may be wrong: the sequence end matches TRBJ2-7 better. Germline-derived CDR1 and CDR2 are DFQATT and SNEGSKA (reference sequence). The CDR3 loop spans 11 amino acids. Written as DNA, the CDR3 is TGCAGTGGCAGGGGCGGGGTCGAGCAGTACTTC. The encoded protein is CSGRGGVEQYF.

This clone was picked up a small number of times. The rearrangement joins TRBV6-1 to TRBJ2-5; TRBD2 matches at 12 bases. The V and J ends lost 2 bases and 5 bases, in that order; junction bases with no gene match: 3. The CDR3 is made up of 15 amino acids. Germline-derived CDR1 and CDR2 are MNHNS and SASEGT. The CDR3 protein is CASSESSGGAETQYF. CDR3 in DNA: TGTGCCAGCAGTGAATCTAGCGGGGGGGCTGAGACCCAGTACTTC.